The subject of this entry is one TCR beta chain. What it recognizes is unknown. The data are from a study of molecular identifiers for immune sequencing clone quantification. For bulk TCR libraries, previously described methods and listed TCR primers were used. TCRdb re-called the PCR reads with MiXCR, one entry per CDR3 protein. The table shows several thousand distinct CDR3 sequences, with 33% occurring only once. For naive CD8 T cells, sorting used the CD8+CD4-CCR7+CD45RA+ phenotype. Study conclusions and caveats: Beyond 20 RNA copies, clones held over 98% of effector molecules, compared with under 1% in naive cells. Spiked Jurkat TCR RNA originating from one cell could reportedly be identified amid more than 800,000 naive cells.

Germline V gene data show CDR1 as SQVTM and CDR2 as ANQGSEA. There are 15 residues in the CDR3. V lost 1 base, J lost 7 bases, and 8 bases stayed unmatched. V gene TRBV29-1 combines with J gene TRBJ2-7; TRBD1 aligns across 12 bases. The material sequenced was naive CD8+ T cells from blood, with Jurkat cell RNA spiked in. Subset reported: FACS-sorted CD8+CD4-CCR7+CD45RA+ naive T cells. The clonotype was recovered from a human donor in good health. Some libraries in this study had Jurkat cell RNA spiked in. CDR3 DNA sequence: TGCAGCGTTGAAGTCCCGGGACAGGGGGCTGGGGAGCAGTACTTC. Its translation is CSVEVPGQGAGEQYF.